This entry features one T cell receptor beta chain sequence. Its antigen is undetermined. This sample was included in a study of early stage breast cancer tumors. Study in general: Each sample averaged approximately 10-fold read coverage.

General study results and limits: Tumor and normal breast were distinguished via blood comparison in 14 of 16 patients. Bulk DNA sequencing of unsorted cells missed chain pairing and markers. Tumors had roughly 2.4-fold higher T cell density and higher clonality than adjacent normal breast tissue.

Some clones are missing from TCRdb's copy, which holds only in-frame ones; the method was immunoSEQ multiplex PCR. The sample carries 50,000 to 65,000 clones, 80% to 95% recorded once. This CDR3 is 16 amino acids long. Trimming cost V 0 bases and J 6 bases, with 17 bases left between them. Germline lookup yields CDR1 SGHNT and CDR2 YYREEE (reference sequence). The chain links TRBV5-4 to TRBJ2-3, with D unclear. The sequence was collected from an older person with breast cancer. The sequenced material came from blood. The CDR3 sequence: CASSLDSGPSRDTQYF. DNA for the CDR3: TGTGCCAGCAGCTTGGATTCAGGCCCTTCCAGGGATACGCAGTATTTT. Drawing the rest from reference TRBV5-4 and TRBJ2-3, the complete variable domain is ETGVTQSPTHLIKTRGQQVTLRCSSQSGHNTVSWYQQALGQGPQFIFQYYREEENGRGNFPPRFSGLQFPNYSSELNVNALELDDSALYLCASSLDSGPSRDTQYFGPGTRLTVL.